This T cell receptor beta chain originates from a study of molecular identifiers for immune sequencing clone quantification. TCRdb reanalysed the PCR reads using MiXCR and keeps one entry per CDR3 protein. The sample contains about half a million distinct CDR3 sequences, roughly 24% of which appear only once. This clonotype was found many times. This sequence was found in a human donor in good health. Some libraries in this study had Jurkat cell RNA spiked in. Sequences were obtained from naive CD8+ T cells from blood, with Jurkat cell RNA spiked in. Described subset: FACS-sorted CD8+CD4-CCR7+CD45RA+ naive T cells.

The CDR3 loop reads CASSLTQGTDTQYF. CDR3 DNA sequence: TGTGCCAGCAGTTTAACACAGGGCACAGATACGCAGTATTTT. This chain links TRBV28 with TRBJ2-3; D might be TRBD1 (5 bases). V lost 2 bases and J 1 base, leaving 7 bases between the germline ends. This CDR3 region has 14 residues. Germline V gene data show CDR1 as MDHEN and CDR2 as SYDVKM. The whole variable domain, filled in from reference TRBV28 and TRBJ2-3, reads DVKVTQSSRYLVKRTGEKVFLECVQDMDHENMFWYRQDPGLGLRLIYFSYDVKMKEKGDIPEGYSVSREKKERFSLILESASTNQTSMYLCASSLTQGTDTQYFGPGTRLTVL.